This T cell receptor beta chain was retrieved from a study of T-cell memory formation after mild COVID-19. Broader study findings: Clones shrinking between day 15 and 85 showed a balanced CD4/CD8 split, and those that grew later tilted toward CD4+. Contracting CD8+ clones were enriched in EMRA, CD4+ mainly in CM and EM. Pre-infection memory harbored some responding clones, suggesting cross-reactive memory joined.

TCRdb recomputed calls from the 5' RACE reads with MiXCR, one row per CDR3 protein. The data contain 98,000 or so distinct CDR3 sequences, about a sixth of them singletons. From germline, CDR1 is DFQATT and CDR2 SNEGSKA (reference sequence). V was clipped by 5 bases and J by 3 bases; unmatched bases: 5. The CDR3 is 16 residues long. This clonotype was found a few times. As yet, its antigen is unknown. This receptor was identified in a man between 18 and 29 years old who had mild COVID-19 (a few samples of this study predate the infection). Cell type and time point are not known. What was sequenced was PBMCs or a T cell subset sorted from them (not recorded which). V is TRBV20-1 and J is TRBJ2-3; TRBD2 matches at 16 bases. The CDR3 region is CSARPGLAGGTDTQYF. CDR3 DNA sequence: TGCAGTGCTCGACCGGGACTAGCGGGGGGGACAGATACGCAGTATTTT.